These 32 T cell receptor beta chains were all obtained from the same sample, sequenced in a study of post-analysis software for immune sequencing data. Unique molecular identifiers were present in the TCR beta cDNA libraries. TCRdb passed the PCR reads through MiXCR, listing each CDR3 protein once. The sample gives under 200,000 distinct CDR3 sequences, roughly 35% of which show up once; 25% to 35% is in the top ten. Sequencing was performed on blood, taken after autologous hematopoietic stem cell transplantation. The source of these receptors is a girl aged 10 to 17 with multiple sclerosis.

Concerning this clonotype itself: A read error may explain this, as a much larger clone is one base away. The CDR3 region is CASSQAIRGAGANVLTF. Here the CDR3 DNA reads TGCGCCAGCAGCCAAGCAATTAGAGGGGCGGGGGCCAACGTCCTGACTTTC. The J gene is TRBJ2-6, the V gene TRBV4-3; D possibly uses TRBD1 or TRBD2 (5 bases each). Trimming stripped 1 base from V and 4 bases from J, with 14 bases between. Germline V CDR1 and CDR2: LGHNA, YSLEER. The CDR3 covers 17 residues.

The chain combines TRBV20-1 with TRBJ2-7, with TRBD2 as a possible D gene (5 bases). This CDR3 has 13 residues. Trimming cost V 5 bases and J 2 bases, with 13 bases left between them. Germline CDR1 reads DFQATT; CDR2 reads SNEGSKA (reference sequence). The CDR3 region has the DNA TGCAGTGCTGGAGGTAGCAGAACCTACGAGCAGTACTTC. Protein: CSAGGSRTYEQYF.

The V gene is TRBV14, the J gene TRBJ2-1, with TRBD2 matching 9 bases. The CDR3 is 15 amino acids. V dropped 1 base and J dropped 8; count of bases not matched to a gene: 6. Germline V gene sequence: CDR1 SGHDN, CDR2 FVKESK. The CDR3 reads CASSQGSGGSDEQFF. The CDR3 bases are TGTGCCAGCAGCCAAGGTAGCGGGGGAAGCGATGAGCAGTTCTTC.

DNA of the CDR3: TGTGCCAGCAACAGACTCATCCTCTATCCTCCTTACGAGCAGTACTTC. Translating it yields CASNRLILYPPYEQYF. The rearrangement joins TRBV6-1 to TRBJ2-7, with no clear D. Germline CDR1 and CDR2: MNHNS and SASEGT. V was clipped by 7 bases and J by 4 bases, with 23 bases between them. This CDR3 is built from 16 residues.

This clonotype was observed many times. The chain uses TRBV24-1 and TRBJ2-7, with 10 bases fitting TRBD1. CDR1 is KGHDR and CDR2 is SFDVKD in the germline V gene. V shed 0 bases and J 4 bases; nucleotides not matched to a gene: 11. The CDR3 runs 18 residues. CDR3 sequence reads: CATSDLWFRQGARYEQYF. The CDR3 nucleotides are TGTGCCACCAGTGATTTGTGGTTCAGACAGGGGGCGCGGTACGAGCAGTACTTC.

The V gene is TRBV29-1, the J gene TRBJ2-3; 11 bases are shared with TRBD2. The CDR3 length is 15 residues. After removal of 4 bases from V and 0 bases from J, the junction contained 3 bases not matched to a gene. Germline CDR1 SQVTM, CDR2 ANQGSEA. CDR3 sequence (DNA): TGCAGCGTTGGACTAGCGGGACCTAGCACAGATACGCAGTATTTT. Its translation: CSVGLAGPSTDTQYF.

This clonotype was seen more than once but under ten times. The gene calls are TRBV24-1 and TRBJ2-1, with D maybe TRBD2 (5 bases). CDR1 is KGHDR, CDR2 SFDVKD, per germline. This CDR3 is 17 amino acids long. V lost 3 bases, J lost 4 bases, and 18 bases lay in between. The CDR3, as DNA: TGTGCCACCAGTGATGGAATGCGGGCAGGCCGATACAATGAGCAGTTCTTC. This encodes CATSDGMRAGRYNEQFF.

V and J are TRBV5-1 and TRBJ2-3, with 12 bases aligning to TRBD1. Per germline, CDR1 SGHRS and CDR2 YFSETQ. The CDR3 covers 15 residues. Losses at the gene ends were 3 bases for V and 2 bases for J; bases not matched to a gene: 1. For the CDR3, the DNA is TGCGCCAGCAGCTGGGGACAGGGGGCCACAGATACGCAGTATTTT. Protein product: CASSWGQGATDTQYF. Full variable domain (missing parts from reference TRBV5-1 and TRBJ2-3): KAGVTQTPRYLIKTRGQQVTLSCSPISGHRSVSWYQQTPGQGLQFLFEYFSETQRNKGNFPGRFSGRQFSNSRSEMNVSTLELGDSALYLCASSWGQGATDTQYFGPGTRLTVL.

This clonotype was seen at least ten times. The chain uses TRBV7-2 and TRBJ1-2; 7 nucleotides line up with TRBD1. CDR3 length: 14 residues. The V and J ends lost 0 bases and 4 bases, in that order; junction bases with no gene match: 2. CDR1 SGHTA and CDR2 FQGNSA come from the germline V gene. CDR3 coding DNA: TGTGCCAGCAGCTTAGCTGGGGACAGCTATGGCTACACCTTC. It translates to CASSLAGDSYGYTF.

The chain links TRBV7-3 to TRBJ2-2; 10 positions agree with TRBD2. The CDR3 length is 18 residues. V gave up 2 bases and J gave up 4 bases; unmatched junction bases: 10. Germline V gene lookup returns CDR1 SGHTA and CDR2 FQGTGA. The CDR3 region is CASSLLGGSGRLTGELFF. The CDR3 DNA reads TGTGCCAGCAGCTTATTGGGAGGTAGCGGGAGGCTCACCGGGGAGCTGTTTTTT.

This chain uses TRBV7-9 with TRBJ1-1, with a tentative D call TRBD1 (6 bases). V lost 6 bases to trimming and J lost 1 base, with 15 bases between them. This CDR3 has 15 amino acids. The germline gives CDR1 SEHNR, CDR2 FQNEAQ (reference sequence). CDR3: CASRQEDRPNTEAFF. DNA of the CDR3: TGTGCCAGCAGGCAGGAGGACAGACCGAACACTGAAGCTTTCTTT.

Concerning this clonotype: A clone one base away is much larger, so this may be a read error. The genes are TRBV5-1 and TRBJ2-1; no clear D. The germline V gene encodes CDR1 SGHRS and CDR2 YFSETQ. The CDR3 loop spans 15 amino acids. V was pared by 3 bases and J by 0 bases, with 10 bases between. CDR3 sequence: CASSSGTVSYNEQFF. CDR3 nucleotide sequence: TGCGCCAGCAGCTCGGGCACTGTCTCCTACAATGAGCAGTTCTTC.

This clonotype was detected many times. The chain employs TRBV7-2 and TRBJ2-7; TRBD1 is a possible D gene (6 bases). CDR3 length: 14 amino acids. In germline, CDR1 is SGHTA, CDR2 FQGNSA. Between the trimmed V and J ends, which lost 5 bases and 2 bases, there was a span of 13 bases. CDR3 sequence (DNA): TGTGCCAGCAGCAACAACAGGGCAGCCTACGAGCAGTACTTC. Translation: CASSNNRAAYEQYF.

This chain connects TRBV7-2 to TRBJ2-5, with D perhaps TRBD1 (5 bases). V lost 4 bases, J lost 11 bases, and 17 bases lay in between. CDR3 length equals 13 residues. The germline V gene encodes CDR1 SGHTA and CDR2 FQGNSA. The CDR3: CASSSRDSNEQYF. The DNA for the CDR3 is TGTGCCAGCAGCTCTCGCGACAGCAATGAGCAGTACTTC.

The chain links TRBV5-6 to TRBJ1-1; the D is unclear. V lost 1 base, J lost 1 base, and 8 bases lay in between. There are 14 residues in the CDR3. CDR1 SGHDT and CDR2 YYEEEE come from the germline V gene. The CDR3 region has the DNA TGTGCCAGCAGCTTGTCCAGAAGGAACACTGAAGCTTTCTTT. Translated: CASSLSRRNTEAFF.

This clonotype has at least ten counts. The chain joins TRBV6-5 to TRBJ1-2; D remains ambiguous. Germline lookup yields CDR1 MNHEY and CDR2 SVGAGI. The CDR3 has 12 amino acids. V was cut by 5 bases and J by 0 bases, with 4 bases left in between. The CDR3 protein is CASSQPNYGYTF. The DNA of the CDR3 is TGTGCCAGCAGTCAACCTAACTATGGCTACACCTTC.

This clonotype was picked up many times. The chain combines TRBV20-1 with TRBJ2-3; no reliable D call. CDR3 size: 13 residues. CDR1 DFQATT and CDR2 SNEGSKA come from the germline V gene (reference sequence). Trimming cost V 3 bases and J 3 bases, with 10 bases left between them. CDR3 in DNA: TGCAGTGCTAGGTCCTCGGTGACAGATACGCAGTATTTT. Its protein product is CSARSSVTDTQYF.

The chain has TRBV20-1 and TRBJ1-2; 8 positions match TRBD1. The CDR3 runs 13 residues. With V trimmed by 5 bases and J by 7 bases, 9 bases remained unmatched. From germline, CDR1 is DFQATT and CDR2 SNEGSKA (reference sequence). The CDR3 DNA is TGCAGTGCTGCCCAGACAGGGGAGGTTGGCTACACCTTC. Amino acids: CSAAQTGEVGYTF.

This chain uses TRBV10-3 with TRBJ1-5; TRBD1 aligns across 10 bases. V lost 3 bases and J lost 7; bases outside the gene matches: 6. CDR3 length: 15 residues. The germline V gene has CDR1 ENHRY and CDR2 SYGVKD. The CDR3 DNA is TGTGCCATCAGTGACTTGACAGGGGGCGGACAGCCCCAGCATTTT. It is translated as CAISDLTGGGQPQHF.

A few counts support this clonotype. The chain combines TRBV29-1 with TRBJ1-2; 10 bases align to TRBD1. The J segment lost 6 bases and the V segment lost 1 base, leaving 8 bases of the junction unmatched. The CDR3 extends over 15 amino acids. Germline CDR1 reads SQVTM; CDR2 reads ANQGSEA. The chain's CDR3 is CSVEARQGALNGYTF. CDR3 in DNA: TGCAGCGTTGAAGCTAGACAGGGGGCGCTTAATGGCTACACCTTC.

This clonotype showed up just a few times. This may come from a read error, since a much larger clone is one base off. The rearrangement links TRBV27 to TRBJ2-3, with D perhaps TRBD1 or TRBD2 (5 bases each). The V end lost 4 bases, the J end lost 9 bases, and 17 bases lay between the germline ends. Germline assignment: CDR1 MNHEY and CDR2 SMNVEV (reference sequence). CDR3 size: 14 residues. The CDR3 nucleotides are TGTGCCAGCAGTTACCGCCCGGGACGGAGGACGCAGTATTTT. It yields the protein CASSYRPGRRTQYF.

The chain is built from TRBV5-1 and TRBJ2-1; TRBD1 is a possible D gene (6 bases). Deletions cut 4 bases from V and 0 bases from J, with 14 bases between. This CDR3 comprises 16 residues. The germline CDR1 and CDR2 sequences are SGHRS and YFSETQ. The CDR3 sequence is CASSLQGSSSYNEQFF. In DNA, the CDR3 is TGCGCCAGCAGCCTACAGGGCTCGAGCTCCTACAATGAGCAGTTCTTC.

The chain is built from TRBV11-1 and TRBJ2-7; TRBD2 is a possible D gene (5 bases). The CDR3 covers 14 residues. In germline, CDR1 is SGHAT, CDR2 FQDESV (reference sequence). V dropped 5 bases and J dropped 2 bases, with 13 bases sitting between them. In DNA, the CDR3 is TGTGCCAGCAGCCCCGCCGAGGGCGCCTACGAGCAGTACTTC. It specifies CASSPAEGAYEQYF.

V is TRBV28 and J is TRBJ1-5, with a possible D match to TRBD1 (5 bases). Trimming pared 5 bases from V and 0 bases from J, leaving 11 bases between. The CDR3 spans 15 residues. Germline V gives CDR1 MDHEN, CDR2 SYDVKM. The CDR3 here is CASSTTVYSNQPQHF. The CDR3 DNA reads TGTGCCAGCAGTACGACAGTTTATAGCAATCAGCCCCAGCATTTT.

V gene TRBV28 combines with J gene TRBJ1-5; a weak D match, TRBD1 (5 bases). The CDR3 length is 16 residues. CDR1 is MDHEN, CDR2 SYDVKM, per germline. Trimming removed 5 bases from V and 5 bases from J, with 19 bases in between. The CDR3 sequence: CASSPAGTVSHQPQHF. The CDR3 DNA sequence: TGTGCCAGCAGTCCAGCCGGGACGGTTTCTCATCAGCCCCAGCATTTT.

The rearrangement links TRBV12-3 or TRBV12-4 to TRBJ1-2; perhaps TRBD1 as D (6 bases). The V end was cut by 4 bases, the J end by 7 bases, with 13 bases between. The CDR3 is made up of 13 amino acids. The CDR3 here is CASSSSDRGGYTF. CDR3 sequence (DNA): TGTGCCAGCAGTTCGTCGGACAGAGGTGGCTACACCTTC.

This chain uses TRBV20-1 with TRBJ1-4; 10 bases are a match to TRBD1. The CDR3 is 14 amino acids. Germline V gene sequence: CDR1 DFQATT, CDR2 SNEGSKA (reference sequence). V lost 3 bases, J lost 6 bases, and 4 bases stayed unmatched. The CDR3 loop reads CSASLGTGDEKLFF. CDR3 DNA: TGCAGTGCTAGCCTCGGGACAGGGGATGAAAAACTGTTTTTT.

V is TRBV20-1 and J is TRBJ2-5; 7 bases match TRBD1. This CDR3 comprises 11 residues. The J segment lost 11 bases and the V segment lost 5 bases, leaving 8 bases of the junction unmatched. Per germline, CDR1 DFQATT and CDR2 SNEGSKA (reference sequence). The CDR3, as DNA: TGCAGTGCTTATACAGGGACAGAGCAGTACTTC. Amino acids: CSAYTGTEQYF.

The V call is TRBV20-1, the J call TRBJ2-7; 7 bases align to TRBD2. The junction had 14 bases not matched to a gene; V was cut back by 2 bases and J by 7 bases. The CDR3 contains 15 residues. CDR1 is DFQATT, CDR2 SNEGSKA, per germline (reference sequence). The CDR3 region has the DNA TGCAGTGCTAGACCCTTGGACGAATGGGAGGGTGAGCAGTACTTC. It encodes CSARPLDEWEGEQYF.

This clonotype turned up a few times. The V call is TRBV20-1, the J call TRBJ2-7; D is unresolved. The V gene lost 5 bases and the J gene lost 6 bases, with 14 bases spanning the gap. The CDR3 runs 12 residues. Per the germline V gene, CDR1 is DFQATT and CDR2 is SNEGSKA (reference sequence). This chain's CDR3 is CSAPTPFCEQYF. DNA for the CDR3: TGCAGTGCTCCGACTCCGTTTTGCGAGCAGTACTTC.

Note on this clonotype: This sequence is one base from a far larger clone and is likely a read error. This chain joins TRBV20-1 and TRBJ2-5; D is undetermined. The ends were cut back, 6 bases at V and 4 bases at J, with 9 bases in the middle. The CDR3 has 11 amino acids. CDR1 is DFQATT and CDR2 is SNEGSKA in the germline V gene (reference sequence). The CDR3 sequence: CSAQFRETQYF. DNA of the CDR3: TGCAGTGCACAGTTTCGAGAGACCCAGTACTTC.

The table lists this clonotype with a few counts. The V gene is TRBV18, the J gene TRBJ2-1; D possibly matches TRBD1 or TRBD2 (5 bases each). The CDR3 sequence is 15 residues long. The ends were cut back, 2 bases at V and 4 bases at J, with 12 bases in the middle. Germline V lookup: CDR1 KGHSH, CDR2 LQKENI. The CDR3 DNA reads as TGTGCCAGCTCACCATCGGGACGGAATTACAATGAGCAGTTCTTC. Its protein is CASSPSGRNYNEQFF. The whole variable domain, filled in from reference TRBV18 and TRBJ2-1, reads NAGVMQNPRHLVRRRGQEARLRCSPMKGHSHVYWYRQLPEEGLKFMVYLQKENIIDESGMPKERFSAEFPKEGPSILRIQQVVRGDSAAYFCASSPSGRNYNEQFFGPGTRLTVL.